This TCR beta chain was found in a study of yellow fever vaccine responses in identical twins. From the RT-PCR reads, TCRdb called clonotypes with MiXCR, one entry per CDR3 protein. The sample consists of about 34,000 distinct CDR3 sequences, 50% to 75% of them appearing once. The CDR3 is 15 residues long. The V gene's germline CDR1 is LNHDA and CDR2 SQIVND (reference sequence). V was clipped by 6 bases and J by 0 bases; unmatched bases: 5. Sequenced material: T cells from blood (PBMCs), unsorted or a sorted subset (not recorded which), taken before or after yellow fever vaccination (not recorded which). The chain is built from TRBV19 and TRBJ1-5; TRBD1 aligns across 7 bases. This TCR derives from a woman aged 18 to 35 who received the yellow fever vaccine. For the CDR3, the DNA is TGTGCCAGTAGCACGACAGGGTATAGCAATCAGCCCCAGCATTTT. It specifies CASSTTGYSNQPQHF.